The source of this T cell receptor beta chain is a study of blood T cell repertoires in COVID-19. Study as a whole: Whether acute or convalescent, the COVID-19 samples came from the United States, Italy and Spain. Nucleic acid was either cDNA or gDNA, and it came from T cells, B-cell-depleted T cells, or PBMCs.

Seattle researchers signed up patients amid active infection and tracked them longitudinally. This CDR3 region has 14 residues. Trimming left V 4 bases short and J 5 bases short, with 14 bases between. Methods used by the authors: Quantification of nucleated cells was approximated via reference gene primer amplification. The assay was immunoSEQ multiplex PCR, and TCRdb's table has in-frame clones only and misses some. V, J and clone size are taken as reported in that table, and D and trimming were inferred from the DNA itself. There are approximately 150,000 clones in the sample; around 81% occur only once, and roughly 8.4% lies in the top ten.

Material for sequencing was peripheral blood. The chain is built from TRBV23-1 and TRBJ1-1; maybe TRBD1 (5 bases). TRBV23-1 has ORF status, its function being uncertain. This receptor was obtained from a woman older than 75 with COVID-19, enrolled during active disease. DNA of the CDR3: TGCGCCAGCAGTCGTGTGCAGGGTGAGACTGAAGCTTTCTTT. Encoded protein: CASSRVQGETEAFF.